This T cell receptor beta chain appears in the sequencing data of a study of blood T cell repertoires in COVID-19. Study in general: Donors in the United States, Italy and Spain gave samples during acute or convalescent COVID-19. Nucleic acid was either cDNA or gDNA, and it came from T cells, B-cell-depleted T cells, or PBMCs.

Profiled with immunoSEQ multiplex PCR; TCRdb holds only in-frame clones, not every one. In the table there are approximately 230,000 clones, about 91% of which are singletons. This clone has a handful of counts. CDR1 is MNHNS and CDR2 is SASEGT in the germline V gene. The CDR3 contains 16 residues. V was clipped by 0 bases and J by 0 bases, with 6 bases between them. The sample was peripheral blood. The rearrangement joins TRBV6-1 to TRBJ2-6; D uncertain. This TCR derives from an elderly man with acute or convalescent COVID-19. This chain's CDR3 is CASSEASSSGANVLTF. In nucleotides, the CDR3 is TGTGCCAGCAGTGAAGCATCCAGCTCTGGGGCCAACGTCCTGACTTTC.